The 15 T cell receptor beta chains presented below share a single source sample, sequenced in a study of blood T cells in healthy people across ages. A second PCR, run for roughly 7 to 11 cycles, used a sample-barcoded 5' primer plus a J-beta primer mix. TCRdb independently ran MiXCR on the 5' RACE reads; one entry per CDR3 protein. The profile shows hundreds of thousands of distinct CDR3 sequences, about 53% of them singletons. Sequencing was done on a sample of blood. These receptors came from a man aged 55 to 70 in good health.

J is TRBJ2-2 and V is TRBV2; D is unresolved. V lost 2 bases and J lost 2, with 6 bases in between. CDR3 length equals 14 residues. CDR1 SNHLY and CDR2 FYNNEI come from the germline V gene. The DNA of the CDR3 is TGTGCCAGCAGTGAACTAGTAAACACCGGGGAGCTGTTTTTT. Translation gives CASSELVNTGELFF.

This sequence joins TRBV7-6 and TRBJ2-5; TRBD2 aligns across 10 bases. After removal of 5 bases from V and 3 bases from J, the junction contained 6 bases not matched to a gene. This CDR3 has 15 amino acids. Germline-derived CDR1 and CDR2 are SGHVS and FNYEAQ. Here the CDR3 reads CASSRGLATEETQYF. Written as DNA, the CDR3 is TGTGCCAGCAGCCGGGGACTAGCGACAGAAGAGACCCAGTACTTC.

V usage is TRBV20-1 and J usage is TRBJ2-5; 13 bases are shared with TRBD2. This CDR3 has 13 residues. J gave up 9 bases and V 3 bases, and 4 bases lay outside the gene matches. The germline CDR1 and CDR2 sequences are DFQATT and SNEGSKA (reference sequence). DNA of the CDR3: TGCAGTGCTAGTGGGACTAGCGGGGATGCCCAGTACTTC. As protein: CSASGTSGDAQYF.

This clonotype was observed a handful of times. The rearrangement joins TRBV2 to TRBJ2-7; weak D call: TRBD2 (5 bases). Between the trimmed V and J ends, which lost 3 bases and 3 bases, there was a span of 9 bases. The CDR3 runs to 13 residues. The V gene's germline CDR1 is SNHLY and CDR2 FYNNEI. Written as DNA, the CDR3 is TGTGCCAGCAGTGAGCGGGCTCTCTACGAGCAGTACTTC. Translating gives CASSERALYEQYF.

V gene TRBV20-1 combines with J gene TRBJ1-3; tentative D call: TRBD1 (6 bases). Trimming pared 0 bases from V and 4 bases from J, leaving 10 bases between. From germline, CDR1 is DFQATT and CDR2 SNEGSKA (reference sequence). The CDR3 has 14 residues. The CDR3 is CSARDHRVGNTIYF. The CDR3 nucleotides read TGCAGTGCTAGAGATCACAGGGTAGGAAACACCATATATTTT.

This chain's CDR3 is CSARTGTSGGNEQFF. CDR3 DNA sequence: TGCAGTGCTAGGACCGGGACTAGCGGGGGGAATGAGCAGTTCTTC. The gene calls are TRBV20-1 and TRBJ2-1; 15 bases fit TRBD2. V gave up 3 bases and J gave up 7 bases; unmatched junction bases: 4. The CDR3 has 15 residues. CDR1 DFQATT and CDR2 SNEGSKA come from the germline V gene (reference sequence).

CDR3 residues: CASSGGQRQETQYF. CDR3 coding DNA: TGTGCCAGCAGCGGCGGACAGCGACAAGAGACCCAGTACTTC. The V and J genes are TRBV9 and TRBJ2-5; D might be TRBD1 (6 bases). This CDR3 is built from 14 residues. The germline V and J ends were trimmed by 3 bases and 2 bases, with 11 bases remaining between them. Per the germline V gene, CDR1 is SGDLS and CDR2 is YYNGEE.

The chain employs TRBV11-2 and TRBJ2-1; D is unclear. Trimming removed 6 bases at V and 8 bases at J, with 8 bases between. This CDR3 comprises 11 residues. The germline V gene has CDR1 SGHAT and CDR2 FQNNGV. The CDR3 sequence is CASRRGDEQFF. The DNA for the CDR3 is TGTGCCAGCAGGCGTGGGGATGAGCAGTTCTTC. Full variable domain (missing parts from reference TRBV11-2 and TRBJ2-1): EAGVAQSPRYKIIEKRQSVAFWCNPISGHATLYWYQQILGQGPKLLIQFQNNGVVDDSQLPKDRFSAERLKGVDSTLKIQPAKLEDSAVYLCASRRGDEQFFGPGTRLTVL.

DNA of the CDR3: TGCGCCAGCAGCGCGGACGGCACCTATGGCTACACCTTC. Protein product: CASSADGTYGYTF. The V gene is TRBV5-1, the J gene TRBJ1-2; D is ambiguous. Germline V CDR1 and CDR2: SGHRS, YFSETQ. This CDR3 is built from 13 residues. V was shortened by 4 bases and J by 4 bases, with 11 bases between the two germline ends.

The chain combines TRBV7-9 with TRBJ2-4; 8 bases map to TRBD2. The CDR3 totals 12 residues. Germline CDR1 and CDR2: SEHNR and FQNEAQ (reference sequence). The J segment lost 8 bases and the V segment lost 7 bases, leaving 4 bases of the junction unmatched. The CDR3 here is CASTSGGYIQYF. DNA of the CDR3: TGTGCCAGCACCTCGGGGGGGTACATTCAGTACTTC.

This clonotype came up once. The chain uses TRBV3-1 and TRBJ2-4; 9 bases fit TRBD2. The germline V gene has CDR1 LGHDT and CDR2 YNNKEL (reference sequence). This CDR3 has 13 residues. Trimming took 0 bases from V and 11 from J; bases not matched to a gene: 2. Here the CDR3 reads CASSQDSGRVQYF. The CDR3, as DNA: TGTGCCAGCAGCCAAGATAGCGGGAGAGTTCAGTACTTC.

The V and J genes are TRBV29-1 and TRBJ2-3, with TRBD1 matching 9 bases. In germline, CDR1 is SQVTM, CDR2 ANQGSEA. The V gene end was trimmed by 7 bases and the J gene end by 2 bases; junction bases not matched to a gene: 10. The CDR3 is made up of 15 amino acids. The CDR3 spells CSASPGQGPTDTQYF. CDR3 in DNA: TGCAGCGCCTCTCCGGGACAGGGACCCACAGATACGCAGTATTTT.

This clonotype was observed a handful of times. The junction shows a germline mismatch at one end, possibly a read error. The chain recombines TRBV12-3 or TRBV12-4 with TRBJ1-4, with 7 positions matching TRBD1. The CDR3 consists of 16 residues. The CDR3 loop is CASSLIRGGTNEKLFF. CDR3 DNA sequence: TGTGCCAGCAGTCTCATCAGGGGGGGCACTAATGAAAAGCTGTTTTTT.

This clonotype has a handful of counts. The CDR3 reads CSARDPLAGGTYNEQFF. CDR3 bases: TGCAGTGCTAGAGACCCCTTAGCGGGGGGTACCTACAATGAGCAGTTCTTC. The chain is built from TRBV20-1 and TRBJ2-1; 10 nucleotides align to TRBD2. The CDR3 sequence is 17 residues long. V lost 0 bases, J lost 2 bases, and 7 bases stayed unmatched. The V gene's germline CDR1 is DFQATT and CDR2 SNEGSKA (reference sequence).

This chain uses TRBV29-1 with TRBJ2-1, with D unclear. CDR3 length: 12 amino acids. The germline gives CDR1 SQVTM, CDR2 ANQGSEA. V was pared by 3 bases and J by 4 bases, with 7 bases between. The CDR3 sequence: CSVDRNYNEQFF. CDR3 DNA: TGCAGCGTTGACAGGAATTACAATGAGCAGTTCTTC.